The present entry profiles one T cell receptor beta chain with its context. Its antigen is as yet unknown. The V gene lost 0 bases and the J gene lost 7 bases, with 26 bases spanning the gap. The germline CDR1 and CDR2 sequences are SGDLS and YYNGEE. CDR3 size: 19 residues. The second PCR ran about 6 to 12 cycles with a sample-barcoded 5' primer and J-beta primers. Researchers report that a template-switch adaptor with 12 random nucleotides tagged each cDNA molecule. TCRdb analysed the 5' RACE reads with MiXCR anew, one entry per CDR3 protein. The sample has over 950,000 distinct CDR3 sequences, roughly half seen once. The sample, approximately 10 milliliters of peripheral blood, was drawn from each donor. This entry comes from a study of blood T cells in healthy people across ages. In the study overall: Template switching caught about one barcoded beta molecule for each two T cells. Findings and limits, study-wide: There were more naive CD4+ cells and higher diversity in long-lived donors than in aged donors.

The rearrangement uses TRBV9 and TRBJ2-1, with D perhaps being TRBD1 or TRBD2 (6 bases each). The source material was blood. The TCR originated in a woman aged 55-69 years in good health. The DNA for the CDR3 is TGTGCCAGCAGCGTAGCGGGGGCTATTAGCGGCCCCCCTTTGAATGAGCAGTTCTTC. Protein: CASSVAGAISGPPLNEQFF.